This T cell receptor (beta chain) was profiled in a study of cytomegalovirus exposure and HLA in healthy donors (TCRdb year 2017). For context, the study as a whole: According to an earlier analysis of 587 of the donors, 200 million or so T cells yielded 117 million unique TCR beta sequences and less than 300 Gb of sequence data. An early release that covered 640 HLA-typed donors contained about 290 gigabases of sequencing data and around 80 million unique TCR sequences. Among the roughly 400 genotyped donors, about 85% belonged to the genetic ancestry cluster associated with self-reported Caucasian donors. The study aimed to test whether signatures of past pathogen exposure could be identified by cataloging public T cell receptors. The T cell repertoires of 666 subjects were profiled by immunosequencing and related to cytomegalovirus serostatus. A separate validation cohort of roughly 130 different subjects was used in addition to the roughly 700-subject first cohort. To predict cytomegalovirus infection status, the study brought together high-throughput TCR immunosequencing, statistical association of individual TCRs with disease status, and machine learning. A later analysis re-analyzed previously published TCR beta repertoires from about 600 donors and added high-resolution HLA genotyping to study TCR occurrence patterns. Rather than using new phenotypic data, the later analysis identified candidate immune exposures from TCR beta sequences and from how often those sequences occurred across donors. In an earlier analysis of several hundred of the donors, high-throughput TCR beta sequencing was used to judge whether each TCR beta V gene segment behaved as functional or pseudogenic. Alongside the repertoire data, information on donor age, sex, ethnicity and CMV serostatus was compiled. A later genetic analysis took genome-wide SNP genotypes for about 65% of the 666 donors and used that subset as a discovery cohort. Every discovery cohort repertoire had been produced on one sequencing platform. HLA typing included class I and class II loci at four-digit resolution. The number of donors typed differed by locus, with about 629-630 for A, B, C, DRB1 and DQB1, approximately 500 for DQA1, 600 to 610 for DPA1, and around 450 for DPB1. Roughly 5 DR-DQ haplotypes were handled as single units for association and clustering, since linkage in the cohort was strong. Across some 400 genotyped donors of the cohort, an average of about 240,000 unique TCR beta nucleotide sequences per donor were sequenced, and approximately 19% of those sequences were non-productive. Points the paper makes about the study in general: HLA typing was unavailable for some donors at each locus, so association tests used only the typed subset. Roughly uniform sequencing depth across donors was assumed in presence/absence analyses, although this assumption may not hold. In an earlier analysis of some 540 of the donors, most TCR beta V segments appeared in productive rearrangements about 87% or about 30% of the time, broadly matching IMGT annotations. Strong co-occurrence of HLA alleles, especially DR and DQ, made assigning TCR associations to individual alleles difficult. The classifier was reported to diagnose cytomegalovirus status with high specificity and sensitivity in both the original cohort and the validation cohort. Most TCR sequences were seen in very few donors, while some public TCRs were found in many individuals. A later analysis found that HLA-associated TCR beta chains were more clonally expanded and had lower generation probabilities than equally common non-associated chains. Linkage disequilibrium might explain the correlated functional status among segregating V segments, but an unknown experimental factor could not be ruled out. The authors suggested that the approach could potentially be extended to other disease states and immunological phenotypes. In this cohort, only TCR beta chains were sequenced, and detectable features were limited by the absence of alpha or paired-chain data. According to a later genetic analysis, donors in an Asian-associated ancestry cluster had fewer N-insertions in productive TCRs than the approximately 700-donor mean. Some IMGT-functional V segments, including TRBV6-2 and TRBV6-3, could not be told apart with the 87-base-pair reads, so those segments were excluded. In a later analysis, TCR association rates were found to vary across HLA loci, with the most associated TCRs seen for DRB1 alleles and the fewest for HLA-C alleles. Because counts were too low, seventeen rarely observed V segments, including chromosome 9 orphons, were excluded from the earlier analysis of several hundred of the donors. An association between a missense DCLRE1C variant and V-gene and J-gene trimming of TCR beta chains was found in a later genetic analysis and replicated in an independent cohort. A further reported finding was that TCR beta sequences accurately predicted the HLA-A and HLA-B alleles for most subjects in the first cohort. Most CMV-associated TCR beta chains appeared to be HLA-restricted in a later analysis, and the HLA associations seemed to be driven largely by CMV exposure. The study listed 170 or so TCR beta chains as associated with cytomegalovirus. The only immune exposure information available for the cohort was CMV serostatus. In vitro tests confirmed that a few of the cytomegalovirus-associated TCR beta chains recognize cytomegalovirus antigens. At a false discovery rate of 0.05, a later analysis linked some 18,000 TCR beta sequences to specific HLA alleles. A later analysis reported that several top co-occurrence clusters appeared linked to parvovirus B19, influenza, CMV and Epstein-Barr virus. The sequencing pipeline was judged likely to have produced a cluster of highly shared sequence variants as a technical artifact.

Library preparation used the immunoSEQ multiplex PCR assay. A mixture of 60 forward primers for TCR Vbeta segments and 13 reverse primers for TCR Jbeta segments was used in the multiplex PCR. Amplification of the CDR3 region of rearranged TCR beta genes was performed with a multiplex PCR assay on genomic DNA. Amplified TCR beta libraries were sequenced as 87-base-pair reads on the Illumina HiSeq System. As for the original processing: A later analysis tallied tens of millions of unique TCR beta chains across the 666 repertoires, and approximately 12 million of those chains were shared by two or more donors. A nearest-neighbor algorithm error-corrected the raw reads and collapsed the reads into unique sequences, merging closely related sequences to remove PCR and sequencing errors. V, D and J gene segments were assigned by aligning CDR3 sequences to IMGT reference sequences. For a sequence to be retained, a match of at least six nucleotides to both a V gene segment and a J gene segment was required. Rearrangements were classified as productive when the CDR3 lacked stop codons and remained in frame with V and J, and all other rearrangements were classified as non-productive. CDR3 was defined according to IMGT convention as the region running from the second conserved V-encoded cysteine to the conserved J-encoded phenylalanine. Sequences without an unambiguous match to a single V gene segment were excluded from the earlier analysis of a few hundred of the donors. An earlier analysis of several hundred of the donors called V segments functional above 56.7% productive rearrangements and segregating when the between-donor standard deviation exceeded 5%. A statistical classification framework was built for diagnosing cytomegalovirus status from the catalog of TCR beta chain sequences. A later analysis assigned V and J genes by comparing TCR nucleotide sequences with IMGT/GENE-DB human TR gene sequences. The TCRdist pipeline was used in a later analysis to assign CDR3 sequences and most-parsimonious VDJ recombination scenarios. In a later analysis, each TCR beta chain was defined by its CDR3 amino acid sequence together with its V-gene family, and reads lacking a unique V-gene family were excluded. As a way to deal with suspected cross-contamination and a sequencing artifact, a later analysis dropped roughly 600 nucleotide sequences that were highly shared and had low generation probability. A later analysis calculated a clonal expansion index for each public chain from normalized within-repertoire ranks of inferred template counts. In a later analysis, generation probabilities were computed using a VDJ recombination model fitted to out-of-frame rearrangements, and the results were checked against IGoR. In a later analysis, hypergeometric tests were used to score TCR-TCR, TCR-HLA and TCR-CMV co-occurrence, with a repertoire-size bias correction applied to TCR pairs. To estimate false discovery rates, a later analysis permuted the HLA or CMV assignments 20 times. In a later analysis, co-occurring TCRs were grouped using DBSCAN, and TCRdist sequence similarity was added for clustering within HLA-allele-positive subsets. For co-occurrence clustering, repertoires with fewer than 30,000 or more than 120,000 public chains were excluded, along with five repertoires with anomalous nucleotide sharing. Held by TCRdb, this immuneACCESS table contains in-frame sequences only and omits some clones. Under half of the omission traces to an unresolved V gene where checked; the cause of the rest is unknown. The D gene and trimming were derived from the DNA, and the V and J assignments and clone size from that table. The sample table holds about 71,000 clones, of which roughly 67% were seen once. 7.5% to 9% of the sample is in the top ten clones.

The cohort consisted of more than 650 healthy bone marrow donors. Cohort members were all nominally healthy when sampled, although unrecorded immune exposures were likely present. The donor tested CMV seropositive, placing the donor among the 310 or so seropositive members of the cohort. A peripheral blood sample was provided by each donor, and peripheral blood mononuclear cells were used for TCR beta sequencing. Genomic DNA was extracted from the blood cell samples with the Qiagen DNeasy Blood Extraction Kit. There are 13 amino acids in the CDR3, from cysteine to phenylalanine inclusive. The kept DNA is CDR3 alone, 39 bases in frame from the first base. The germline V gene yields SGHTA for CDR1 and FQGTGA for CDR2. V is clipped by 4 bases and J by 3 bases, and the sequence between their germline boundaries is 8 bases long. In this sample, this clone turned up once. Its specific antigen is unknown. There are no base qualities to consult, and no much larger clone falls within one base.

Sequencing was performed on PBMCs. This chain joins TRBV7-3 to TRBJ2-3, with an unclear D gene assignment. The TCR comes from a man aged 35 to 55 in good health and CMV-seropositive. The bases read TGTGCCAGCAGCTACACGTATACAGATACGCAGTATTTT. This sequence encodes CASSYTYTDTQYF.